The T cell receptor (beta chain) described here comes from a study of T-cell memory formation after mild COVID-19. Whole-study context: In these data, TCR clusters were largely donor specific. Study-wide findings and caveats: Unconfirmed was the SARS-CoV-2 specificity of second-wave clones that peaked on day 37. CD4+ contracting clones lay mainly in CM and EM, CD8+ ones in EMRA.

Concerning this clonotype: Its target is unknown.

cDNA libraries for TCR alpha and TCR beta, carrying sample barcodes and UMIs, came from 5'RACE with constant-segment primers. TCRdb recomputed calls from the 5' RACE reads with MiXCR, one row per CDR3 protein. The sample carries some 49,000 distinct CDR3 sequences, roughly 27% recorded once. This CDR3 contains 13 residues. Trimming left V 2 bases short and J 3 bases short, with 7 bases between. The germline gives CDR1 MRHNA, CDR2 SNTAGT. This clonotype was obtained from a man between 18 and 35 years old who had mild COVID-19 (a few samples of this study predate the infection). Cell type and time point are not known. Material: PBMCs or a T cell subset sorted from them (not recorded which). The V call is TRBV6-4, the J call TRBJ2-5; D gene uncertain. The CDR3 DNA sequence: TGTGCCAGCAGTGACGTCACCGAAGAGACCCAGTACTTC. Translating gives CASSDVTEETQYF.